This TCR beta chain was retrieved from a study of blood T cell repertoires in COVID-19. Libraries were prepared by immunoSEQ multiplex PCR; TCRdb keeps only in-frame clonotypes and omits some of them. Of approximately 310,000 clones in the sample, approximately 85% are singletons; the top ten hold about 2%. The CDR3 consists of 15 residues. CDR1 is KGHDR and CDR2 is SFDVKD in the germline V gene. After removal of 4 bases from V and 7 bases from J, the junction contained 7 bases not matched to a gene. The chain recombines TRBV24-1 with TRBJ2-1; 9 positions match TRBD1. Sequences were obtained from PBMCs or T cells enriched from blood (not recorded which). This receptor was obtained from a man under 40 who had recovered from COVID-19. CDR3 nucleotides: TGTGCCACCAGTGAACGGGGACAGGGAATGAATGAGCAGTTCTTC. The encoded protein is CATSERGQGMNEQFF.